This is a list of T cell receptor beta chains from one sample in a study of Ad26.COV2.S vaccination and SARS-CoV-2 variants. Measured with immunoSEQ multiplex PCR; TCRdb has only the in-frame clones, and not every one. The sample consists of about 480,000 clones, roughly 87% of them appearing once. The specimen was peripheral blood, collected in a trial of Ad26.COV2.S vaccine versus placebo. All receptors come from a person aged 18-65 years who received the Ad26.COV2.S COVID-19 vaccine or a placebo. Each CDR3 is given with its conserved first and last residue. Fields, in order: V gene, clone size, J gene, D gene, CDR3 protein, CDR3 DNA. The D gene is left open where the match is weak. Where a row states a size, it is once, few, many or the class of an expanded clone; other rows omit it.

>TRBV7-9|NA|TRBJ1-5|NA
CASSLADRAGNQPQHF
TGTGCCAGCAGCCTCGCAGACCGAGCTGGAAATCAGCCCCAGCATTTT
>TRBV27|few|TRBJ2-1|TRBD2
CASSPARLAGVGNEQFF
TGTGCCAGCAGTCCCGCAAGACTAGCGGGAGTCGGCAATGAGCAGTTCTTC
>TRBV6-1|NA|TRBJ1-5|NA
CASSEILGDQPQHF
TGTGCCAGCAGTGAAATACTGGGGGATCAGCCCCAGCATTTT
>TRBV4-1|NA|TRBJ2-3|TRBD2
CASSQVLAEIIPQYF
TGCGCCAGCAGCCAAGTACTAGCGGAAATCATACCGCAGTATTTT
>TRBV19|NA|TRBJ1-1|NA
CASSIEPRGWGTEAFF
TGTGCCAGTAGTATCGAGCCCAGGGGTTGGGGGACTGAAGCTTTCTTT
>TRBV5-4|NA|TRBJ1-3|NA
CASSPGRGSRNTIYF
TGTGCCAGCAGCCCCGGGCGGGGGTCGAGAAACACCATATATTTT
>TRBV27|NA|TRBJ2-1|TRBD2
CASSLFTRDYIYEQFF
TGTGCCAGCAGTTTATTTACTCGGGACTACATCTATGAGCAGTTCTTC
>TRBV6-2/TRBV6-3|NA|TRBJ2-3|NA
CASRPSSTDTQYF
TGTGCCAGCAGGCCTAGTAGCACAGATACGCAGTATTTT
>TRBV19|NA|TRBJ2-7|NA
CASSIFERVPTYEQYF
TGTGCCAGTAGTATATTCGAAAGGGTACCCACCTACGAGCAGTACTTC
>TRBV24-1|NA|TRBJ1-5|NA
CATSDHTGTSNQPQHF
TGTGCCACCAGTGATCATACCGGGACATCCAATCAGCCCCAGCATTTT
>TRBV3-1/TRBV3-2|NA|TRBJ1-1|NA
CASSQDMNTEAFF
TGTGCCAGCAGCCAAGACATGAACACTGAAGCTTTCTTT
>TRBV11-2|NA|TRBJ1-1|NA
CASSLEGVMMNTEAFF
TGTGCCAGCAGCTTAGAGGGGGTGATGATGAACACTGAAGCTTTCTTT
>TRBV28|NA|TRBJ1-2|NA
CARTGRGGGGYTF
TGTGCCCGCACGGGGAGGGGGGGTGGGGGCTACACCTTC
>TRBV7-2|NA|TRBJ2-7|NA
CASSLLVLVGLPYEQYF
TGTGCCAGCAGCTTGCTCGTCTTGGTAGGGCTCCCCTACGAGCAGTACTTC
>TRBV9|NA|TRBJ2-3|TRBD2
CASSARLAGGTDTQYF
TGTGCCAGCAGCGCGCGACTAGCGGGAGGTACAGATACGCAGTATTTT
>TRBV28|NA|TRBJ2-7|NA
CASRGSGPYEQYF
TGTGCCAGCAGGGGTTCAGGTCCCTACGAGCAGTACTTC
>TRBV10-3|NA|TRBJ2-7|NA
CAISPGNHYEQYF
TGTGCCATCAGTCCCGGGAATCACTACGAGCAGTACTTC
>TRBV5-4|NA|TRBJ1-2|NA
CASSLGRAGDGSGYGYTF
TGTGCCAGCAGCTTGGGCAGGGCAGGGGACGGGTCGGGCTATGGCTACACCTTC